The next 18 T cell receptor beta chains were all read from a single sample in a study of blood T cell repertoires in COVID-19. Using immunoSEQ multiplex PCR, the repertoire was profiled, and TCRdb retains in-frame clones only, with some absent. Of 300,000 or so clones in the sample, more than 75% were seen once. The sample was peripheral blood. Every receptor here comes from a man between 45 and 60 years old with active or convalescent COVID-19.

The CDR3 nucleotides are TGTGCCAGCAGCACCGGTTTCCAAGAGACCCAGTACTTC. This encodes CASSTGFQETQYF. The chain recombines TRBV5-4 with TRBJ2-5; no clear D gene. The CDR3 sequence is 13 residues long. The V end lost 4 bases, the J end lost 1 base, and 8 bases lay between the germline ends. The V gene's germline CDR1 is SGHNT and CDR2 YYREEE (reference sequence).

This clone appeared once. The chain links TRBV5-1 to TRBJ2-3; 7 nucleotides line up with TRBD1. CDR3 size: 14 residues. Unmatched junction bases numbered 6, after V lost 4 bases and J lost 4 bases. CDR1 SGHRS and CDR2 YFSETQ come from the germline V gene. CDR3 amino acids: CASSRDRFPDTQYF. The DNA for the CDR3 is TGCGCCAGCAGCCGGGACAGATTCCCAGATACGCAGTATTTT.

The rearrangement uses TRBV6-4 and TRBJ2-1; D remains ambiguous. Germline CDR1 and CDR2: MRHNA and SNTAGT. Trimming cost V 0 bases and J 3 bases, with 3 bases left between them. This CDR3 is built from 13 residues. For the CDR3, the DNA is TGTGCCAGCAGTGACTCCCGCTACAATGAGCAGTTCTTC. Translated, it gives CASSDSRYNEQFF.

The CDR3 DNA reads as TGTGCCAGCAGTCCGGGGGGTAGCCCCTCTGGAAACACCATATATTTT. This gives the protein CASSPGGSPSGNTIYF. The chain combines TRBV28 with TRBJ1-3, with a weak D call TRBD1 (5 bases). This CDR3 spans 16 amino acids. Trimming pared 5 bases from V and 0 bases from J, leaving 14 bases between. CDR1 and CDR2 from the germline V gene are MDHEN and SYDVKM.

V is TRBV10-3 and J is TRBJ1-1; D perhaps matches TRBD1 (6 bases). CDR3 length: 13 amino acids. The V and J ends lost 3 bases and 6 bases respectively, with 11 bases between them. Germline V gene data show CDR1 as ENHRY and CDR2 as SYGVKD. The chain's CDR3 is CAISDGGHAEAFF. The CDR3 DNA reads TGTGCCATCAGTGACGGGGGGCACGCTGAAGCTTTCTTT.

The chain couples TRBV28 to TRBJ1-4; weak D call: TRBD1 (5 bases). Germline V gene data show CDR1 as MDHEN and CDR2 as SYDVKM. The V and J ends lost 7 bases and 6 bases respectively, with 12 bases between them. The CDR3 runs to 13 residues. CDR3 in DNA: TGTGCCAGCAACGGGGCGGGGGATGAAAAACTGTTTTTT. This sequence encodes CASNGAGDEKLFF.

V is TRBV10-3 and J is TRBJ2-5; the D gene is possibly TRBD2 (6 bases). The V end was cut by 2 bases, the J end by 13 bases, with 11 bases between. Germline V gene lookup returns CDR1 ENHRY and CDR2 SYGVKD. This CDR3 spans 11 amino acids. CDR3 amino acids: CAISEAGTLYF. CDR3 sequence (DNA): TGTGCCATCAGTGAGGCAGGGACTCTGTACTTC.

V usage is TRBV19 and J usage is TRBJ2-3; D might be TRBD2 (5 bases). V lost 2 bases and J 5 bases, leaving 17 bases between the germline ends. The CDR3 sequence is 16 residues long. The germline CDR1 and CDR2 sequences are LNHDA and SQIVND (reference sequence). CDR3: CASSIRYLPGGDTQYF. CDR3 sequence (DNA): TGTGCCAGTAGTATAAGATATCTTCCAGGAGGAGATACGCAGTATTTT. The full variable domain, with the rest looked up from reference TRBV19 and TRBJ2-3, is DGGITQSPKYLFRKEGQNVTLSCEQNLNHDAMYWYRQDPGQGLRLIYYSQIVNDFQKGDIAEGYSVSREKKESFPLTVTSAQKNPTAFYLCASSIRYLPGGDTQYFGPGTRLTVL.

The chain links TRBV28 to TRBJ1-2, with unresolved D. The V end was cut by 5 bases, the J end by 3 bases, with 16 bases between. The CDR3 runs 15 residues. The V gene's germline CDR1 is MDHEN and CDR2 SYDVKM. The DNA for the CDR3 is TGTGCCAGCAGTCCGGGTTTCCGGGAGGACTATGGCTACACCTTC. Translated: CASSPGFREDYGYTF.

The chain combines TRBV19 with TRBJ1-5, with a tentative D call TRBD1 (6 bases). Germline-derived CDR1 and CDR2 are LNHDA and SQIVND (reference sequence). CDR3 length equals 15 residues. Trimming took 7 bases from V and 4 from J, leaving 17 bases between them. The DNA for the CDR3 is TGTGCCAGTAAAAGGTCCCGGCAGGGGAATCAGCCCCAGCATTTT. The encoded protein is CASKRSRQGNQPQHF.

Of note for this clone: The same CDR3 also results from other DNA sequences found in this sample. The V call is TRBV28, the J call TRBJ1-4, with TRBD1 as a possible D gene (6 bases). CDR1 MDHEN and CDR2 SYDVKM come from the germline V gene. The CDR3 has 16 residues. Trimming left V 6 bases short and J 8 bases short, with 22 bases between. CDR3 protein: CASRHHGGGGREKLFF. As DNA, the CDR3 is TGTGCCAGCAGGCATCACGGGGGGGGCGGGCGGGAAAAACTGTTTTTT.

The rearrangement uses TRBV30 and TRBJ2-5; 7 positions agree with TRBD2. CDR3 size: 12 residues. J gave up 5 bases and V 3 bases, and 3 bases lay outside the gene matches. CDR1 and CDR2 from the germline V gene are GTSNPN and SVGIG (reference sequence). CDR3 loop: CAWSLGGETQYF. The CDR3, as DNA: TGTGCCTGGAGCCTGGGGGGGGAGACCCAGTACTTC.

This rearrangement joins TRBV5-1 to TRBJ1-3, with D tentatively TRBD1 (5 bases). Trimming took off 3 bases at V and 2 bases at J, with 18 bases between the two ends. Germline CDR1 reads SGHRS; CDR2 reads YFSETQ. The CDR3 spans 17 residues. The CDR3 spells CASSSLGRGWTGNTIYF. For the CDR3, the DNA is TGCGCCAGCAGCTCCCTTGGACGGGGGTGGACTGGAAACACCATATATTTT. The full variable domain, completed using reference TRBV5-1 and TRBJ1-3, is KAGVTQTPRYLIKTRGQQVTLSCSPISGHRSVSWYQQTPGQGLQFLFEYFSETQRNKGNFPGRFSGRQFSNSRSEMNVSTLELGDSALYLCASSSLGRGWTGNTIYFGEGSWLTVV.

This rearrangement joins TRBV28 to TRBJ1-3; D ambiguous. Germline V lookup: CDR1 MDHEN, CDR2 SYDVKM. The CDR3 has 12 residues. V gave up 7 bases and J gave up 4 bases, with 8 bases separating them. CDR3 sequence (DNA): TGTGCCAGCACCCAACAGGGAAACACCATATATTTT. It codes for CASTQQGNTIYF.

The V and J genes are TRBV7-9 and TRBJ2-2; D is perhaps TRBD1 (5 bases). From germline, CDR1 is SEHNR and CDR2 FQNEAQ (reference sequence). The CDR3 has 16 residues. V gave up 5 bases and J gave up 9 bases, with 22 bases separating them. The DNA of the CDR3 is TGTGCCAGCAGCCTCTTAAAGGGGCTCGGTCGCCGGGAGCTGTTTTTT. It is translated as CASSLLKGLGRRELFF.

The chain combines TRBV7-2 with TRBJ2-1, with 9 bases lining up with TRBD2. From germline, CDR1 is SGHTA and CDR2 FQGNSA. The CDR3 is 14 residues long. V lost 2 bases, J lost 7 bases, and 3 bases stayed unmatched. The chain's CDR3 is CASSLWTSENEQFF. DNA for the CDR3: TGTGCCAGCAGCTTATGGACTAGCGAAAATGAGCAGTTCTTC.

CDR3 in amino acids: CASETQFQSSGNTIYF. CDR3 DNA: TGTGCCAGTGAGACACAGTTTCAATCCTCTGGAAACACCATATATTTT. V and J are TRBV19 and TRBJ1-3; unclear D gene. This CDR3 has 16 residues. The germline V gene encodes CDR1 LNHDA and CDR2 SQIVND (reference sequence). Trimming took 8 bases from V and 0 from J, leaving 17 bases between them.

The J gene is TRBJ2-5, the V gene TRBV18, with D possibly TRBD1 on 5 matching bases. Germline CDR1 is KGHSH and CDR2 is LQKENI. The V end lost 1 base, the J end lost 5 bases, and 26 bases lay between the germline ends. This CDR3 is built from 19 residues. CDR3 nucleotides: TGTGCCAGCTCACCACTCCTTAGGGGTACGGAGAACGTAGTGGAGACCCAGTACTTC. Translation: CASSPLLRGTENVVETQYF.